Listed below are T cell receptor beta chains from one sample, sequenced in a study of Graves' ophthalmopathy and Graves' hyperthyroidism. TCRdb used MiXCR to reprocess the multiplex PCR reads, holding one entry per CDR3 protein. The repertoire holds some 170,000 distinct CDR3 sequences, with around 39% as singletons. Sequencing was carried out using peripheral blood. These receptors came from a man aged 25-45 years with Graves' ophthalmopathy. Both conserved end residues are part of each CDR3. The D gene is left open where the match is weak. Rows may omit the clone size; those that give it use once, few, many or a size class.

TRBV28	many	TRBD1	TRBJ2-7	TGTGCCAGCAGTTTGCTGACAGGGGGCTCCTACGAGCAGTACTTC	CASSLLTGGSYEQYF
TRBV28	NA	NA	TRBJ1-1	TGTGCCAGCAGCCCTGGCCCGGGTAAAGCTTTCTTT	CASSPGPGKAFF
TRBV12-3/TRBV12-4	NA	NA	TRBJ1-3	TGTGCCAGCAGTTTTGCCAGGATTAAATCGAACACCATATATTTT	CASSFARIKSNTIYF
TRBV20-1	NA	NA	TRBJ2-2	TGCAGTGCTAGAGCGGGATCGGCGAACACCGGGGAGCTGTTTTTT	CSARAGSANTGELFF
TRBV6-1	NA	NA	TRBJ2-7	TGTGCCAGCAGACCCGGTCCGAGGGAGCAGTACTTC	CASRPGPREQYF
TRBV11-1	many	NA	TRBJ2-7	TGTGCCAGCAGGGCCGGGGTCGGGCTCGAGCAGTACTTC	CASRAGVGLEQYF
TRBV12-3/TRBV12-4	NA	NA	TRBJ1-1	TGTGCCAGCACTCCAGGGCTGACTGAAGCTTTCTTT	CASTPGLTEAFF
TRBV11-1	few	NA	TRBJ2-2	TGTGCCAGCAGCTCCCGACAGGTCTCGAACACCGGGGAGCTGTTTTTT	CASSSRQVSNTGELFF
TRBV12-3/TRBV12-4	NA	TRBD1	TRBJ1-1	TGTGCCAGCAGTCTTGGACAGGGGTTGGCTAACACTGAAGCTTTCTTT	CASSLGQGLANTEAFF
TRBV28	NA	NA	TRBJ1-2	TGTGCCAGCGAACTAGCCACTAACTATGGCTACACCTTC	CASELATNYGYTF
TRBV4-3	NA	TRBD2	TRBJ2-7	TGCGCCAGCAGCCAAGATTTTCTAGCGGGCCATAGCTCCTACGAGCAGTACTTC	CASSQDFLAGHSSYEQYF
TRBV20-1	many	TRBD2	TRBJ2-3	TGCAGTGCTAAGGGCGCTAGCGGGAGCCCCGTGAGATCTGTCACGCAGTATTTT	CSAKGASGSPVRSVTQYF
TRBV12-3/TRBV12-4	NA	NA	TRBJ1-5	TGTGCCAGCAGTGACGAAGGCGGCAGCAATCAGCCCCAGCATTTT	CASSDEGGSNQPQHF
TRBV12-3/TRBV12-4	once	NA	TRBJ2-7	TGTGCCAGCAGTTTTGGGGGGCCTAGGTGGTACGAGCAGTACTTC	CASSFGGPRWYEQYF
TRBV28	NA	NA	TRBJ1-6	TGTGCCAGCAGGGCCCGGGGAGAGGGTTCACCCCTCCACTTT	CASRARGEGSPLHF
TRBV7-8	NA	TRBD2	TRBJ2-7	TGTGCCAGCAGCCCTATACTAGCGGGAGAGAGCGAGCAGTACTTC	CASSPILAGESEQYF
TRBV27	many	TRBD2	TRBJ2-7	TGTGCCAGCAGTTTATTCCCGTCCGCTAGCGGTTACTCCTACGAGCAGTACTTC	CASSLFPSASGYSYEQYF
TRBV12-3/TRBV12-4	NA	NA	TRBJ1-1	TGTGCCAGCAGTTTAAAGGCCAGAAAAACTGAAGCTTTCTTT	CASSLKARKTEAFF
TRBV2	many	NA	TRBJ2-5	TGTGCCAGCAGTGAAGCGCCTCGGGTCCAAGAGACCCAGTACTTC	CASSEAPRVQETQYF
TRBV5-1	NA	TRBD1	TRBJ2-7	TGCGCCAGCAGCTTCGGACAGGGGGGGACCTACGAGCAGTACTTC	CASSFGQGGTYEQYF
TRBV6-5	many	TRBD2	TRBJ2-7	TGTGCCAGCAACCGTGGGGGGGGCTACGAGCAGTACTTC	CASNRGGGYEQYF
TRBV6-1	many	TRBD2	TRBJ2-2	TGTGCCAGCACCCTAGCGGATGGCGGGGAGCTGTTTTTT	CASTLADGGELFF
TRBV7-2	NA	NA	TRBJ2-2	TGTGCCAGCAGCAATAGGGCGGACGGGGAGCTGTTTTTT	CASSNRADGELFF
TRBV12-3/TRBV12-4	few	NA	TRBJ1-5	TGTGCCAGCAGCCGCGACACCCTTAGCAATCAGCCCCAGCATTTT	CASSRDTLSNQPQHF
TRBV6-2/TRBV6-3	few	NA	TRBJ1-5	TGTGCCAGCTCTAGAGGAGGTAATCAGCCCCAGCATTTT	CASSRGGNQPQHF
TRBV2	NA	TRBD1	TRBJ1-1	TGTGCCAGCTCGCGACTTGGACAGGGGAACACTGAAGCTTTCTTT	CASSRLGQGNTEAFF
TRBV5-6	many	NA	TRBJ1-2	TGTGCCAGCAGCTTGGCTTTATATCCAGGAGGATCCTATGGCTACACCTTC	CASSLALYPGGSYGYTF
TRBV27	many	NA	TRBJ2-7	TGTGCCAGCAGGACAGACCAAACCTACGAGCAGTACTTC	CASRTDQTYEQYF
TRBV6-2/TRBV6-3	many	TRBD2	TRBJ2-7	TGTGCCAGCAGTTACGCGGGAGCATCCTACGAGCAGTACTTC	CASSYAGASYEQYF
TRBV6-1	many	NA	TRBJ1-2	TGTGCCAGCAGTGAAGTTGGCTACACCTTC	CASSEVGYTF
TRBV12-3/TRBV12-4	NA	TRBD1	TRBJ1-5	TGTGCCAGCAGTTCAGAGGACAGGGGACCCAATCAGCCCCAGCATTTT	CASSSEDRGPNQPQHF
TRBV2	many	TRBD1	TRBJ1-2	TGTGCCAGCAGTGAAGAGGACAGGCCAGGCTATGGCTACACCTTC	CASSEEDRPGYGYTF
TRBV6-5	NA	NA	TRBJ1-5	TGTGCCAGCAGTTACGGGTTAGTAAACAATCAGCCCCAGCATTTT	CASSYGLVNNQPQHF
TRBV4-2	many	TRBD2	TRBJ2-7	TGTGCCAGCAGCCAAGATCTAGCGGGAGGGTACGAGCAGTACTTC	CASSQDLAGGYEQYF
TRBV6-1	NA	NA	TRBJ1-2	TGTGCCAGCAGCCAACCGAGTTTCGGTGGCTACACCTTC	CASSQPSFGGYTF
TRBV6-1	NA	NA	TRBJ1-3	TGTGCCAGCAACCCACTGAGCTCTGGAAACACCATATATTTT	CASNPLSSGNTIYF
TRBV12-3/TRBV12-4	NA	NA	TRBJ1-1	TGTGCCAGCTCTGGTACCATGAACACTGAAGCTTTCTTT	CASSGTMNTEAFF
TRBV30	many	NA	TRBJ1-6	TGTGCCTGGAGCGCCGGGCAGGACAATTCACCCCTCCACTTT	CAWSAGQDNSPLHF
TRBV6-1	few	TRBD1	TRBJ1-1	TGTGCCAGCAGGCGGGACAGGGATCCTGAAGCTTTCTTT	CASRRDRDPEAFF
TRBV7-2	NA	NA	TRBJ2-4	TGTGCCAGCAGCGGATCGACCTTCGGAGCAGCCAAAAACATTCAGTACTTC	CASSGSTFGAAKNIQYF
TRBV6-1	NA	NA	TRBJ2-5	TGTGCCAGCAGCCCCCAACTGGGGCAGACGGGGGAGACCCAGTACTTC	CASSPQLGQTGETQYF
TRBV6-2/TRBV6-3	NA	NA	TRBJ2-5	TGTGCCAGCAGCGACAGGTCGGAGACCCAGTACTTC	CASSDRSETQYF
TRBV28	many	TRBD1	TRBJ2-5	TGTGCCAGCAGTGCTACCGGGACAGGGTATCAAGAGACCCAGTACTTC	CASSATGTGYQETQYF
TRBV4-1	many	NA	TRBJ1-2	TGCGCCAGCAGCCCCAATACGGCCACGCACAGCTATGGCTACACCTTC	CASSPNTATHSYGYTF
TRBV6-2/TRBV6-3	many	NA	TRBJ2-5	TGTGCCAGCAGTCGCGGCGTATACCAAGAGACCCAGTACTTC	CASSRGVYQETQYF
TRBV30	once	TRBD1	TRBJ2-7	TGTGCCTGGACGCCGGGACAGGGTGCCTACGAGCAGTACTTC	CAWTPGQGAYEQYF
TRBV13	NA	TRBD1	TRBJ2-7	TGTGCCAGCAGCTTAGGGGACAGGTCCTACGAGCAGTACTTC	CASSLGDRSYEQYF
TRBV6-1	few	NA	TRBJ1-2	TGTGCCAGCAGAACAACGGGACTGCCGTATGGCTACACCTTC	CASRTTGLPYGYTF